A single sample is the source of the 13 T cell receptor beta chains below, sequenced in a study of cytomegalovirus exposure and HLA in healthy donors. PCR primers comprised 60 Vbeta and 13 Jbeta primers. Profiled with immunoSEQ multiplex PCR; TCRdb holds only in-frame clones, not every one. This sample has approximately 190,000 clones; around three quarters occur once, and the top ten carry 1.8%. The sample comprised PBMCs. The origin of the receptors is a woman in her thirties in good health and CMV-seronegative.

This sequence joins TRBV5-6 and TRBJ1-3; 9 positions match TRBD1. This CDR3 has 17 residues. The germline V gene has CDR1 SGHDT and CDR2 YYEEEE. Germline trimming cut 4 bases from V and 3 bases from J; bases unmatched to any gene: 11. The CDR3: CASSLLGQGLGGNTIYF. The CDR3 DNA follows: TGTGCCAGCAGCCTGTTGGGACAGGGTCTTGGTGGAAACACCATATATTTT.

The chain carries TRBV20-1 and TRBJ1-2; D is undetermined. Trimming stripped 6 bases from V and 4 bases from J, with 3 bases between. The CDR3 has 9 amino acids. The germline V gene has CDR1 DFQATT and CDR2 SNEGSKA (reference sequence). The CDR3 is CSAGYGYTF. The CDR3 DNA reads TGCAGTGCCGGCTATGGCTACACCTTC.

This chain uses TRBV18 with TRBJ1-2, with 8 bases lining up with TRBD1. V was clipped by 1 base and J by 1 base; unmatched bases: 5. Germline-derived CDR1 and CDR2 are KGHSH and LQKENI. The CDR3 is 16 amino acids. The CDR3 reads CASSPRTTGGNYGYTF. The CDR3 nucleotides are TGTGCCAGCTCACCACGTACCACAGGGGGTAACTATGGCTACACCTTC.

The chain recombines TRBV6-1 with TRBJ2-1, with 7 bases fitting TRBD1. Germline CDR1 is MNHNS and CDR2 is SASEGT. V lost 9 bases, J lost 4 bases, and 9 bases stayed unmatched. The CDR3 has 14 residues. The CDR3 region has the DNA TGTGCCAGTTCTCGGACAGGCGGGTACAATGAGCAGTTCTTC. This encodes CASSRTGGYNEQFF.

CDR3 sequence reads: CASSLATSGRSTPYEQYF. CDR3 coding DNA: TGTGCCAGCAGCTTAGCGACTAGCGGGAGGTCAACTCCATACGAGCAGTACTTC. The chain combines TRBV7-2 with TRBJ2-7, with 13 nucleotides matching TRBD2. Unmatched junction bases numbered 9, after V lost 0 bases and J lost 4 bases. The CDR3 extends over 18 amino acids. Germline V gene sequence: CDR1 SGHTA, CDR2 FQGNSA.

The rearrangement links TRBV7-3 to TRBJ2-5; a weak D match, TRBD1 (6 bases). The CDR3 is 15 amino acids. From germline, CDR1 is SGHTA and CDR2 FQGTGA. V dropped 1 base and J dropped 5 bases, with 14 bases sitting between them. CDR3 sequence: CASSLNRAGVETQYF. The DNA of the CDR3 is TGTGCCAGCAGCTTAAACAGGGCCGGTGTGGAGACCCAGTACTTC.

The chain links TRBV9 to TRBJ1-1; 7 nucleotides line up with TRBD1. The CDR3 spans 14 residues. CDR1 SGDLS and CDR2 YYNGEE come from the germline V gene. The V segment lost 6 bases and the J segment 2 bases; nucleotides outside the gene matches: 7. This CDR3 reads CASTPRQGNTEAFF. The CDR3 bases are TGTGCCAGCACCCCCAGACAGGGAAACACTGAAGCTTTCTTT.

The V and J genes are TRBV2 and TRBJ2-1; 14 nucleotides align to TRBD2. The CDR3 sequence is 15 residues long. Trimming removed 2 bases from V and 9 bases from J; junction bases left unmatched: 3. Germline CDR1 SNHLY, CDR2 FYNNEI. In DNA form, the CDR3 reads TGTGCCAGCAGTGAATCGGGACTAGCGGGAGCTGAGCAGTTCTTC. Translated, it gives CASSESGLAGAEQFF.

The CDR3, as DNA: TGTGCCAGCAGCGCCAGGAACTACGGGGACACTGAAGCTTTCTTT. This codes for CASSARNYGDTEAFF. V gene TRBV9 combines with J gene TRBJ1-1; D not resolved. The ends were cut back, 3 bases at V and 3 bases at J, with 15 bases in the middle. The CDR3 runs to 15 residues. Germline values: CDR1 SGDLS, CDR2 YYNGEE.

In its sample, this clone was seen a few times. The chain couples TRBV11-2 to TRBJ2-3, with a tentative D call TRBD2 (6 bases). V gave up 2 bases and J gave up 2 bases, with 11 bases separating them. This CDR3 spans 15 amino acids. Germline CDR1 is SGHAT and CDR2 is FQNNGV. CDR3 in amino acids: CASSLRLGNTDTQYF. CDR3 bases: TGTGCCAGCAGCTTAAGACTAGGCAACACAGATACGCAGTATTTT. The variable domain in full, with the rest retrieved from reference TRBV11-2 and TRBJ2-3, is EAGVAQSPRYKIIEKRQSVAFWCNPISGHATLYWYQQILGQGPKLLIQFQNNGVVDDSQLPKDRFSAERLKGVDSTLKIQPAKLEDSAVYLCASSLRLGNTDTQYFGPGTRLTVL.

The chain joins TRBV4-2 to TRBJ2-7, with TRBD1 matching over 11 bases. Germline V gene data show CDR1 as LGHNA and CDR2 as YNFKEQ. J lost 3 bases, V lost 4 bases, and 2 bases had no gene match. The CDR3 contains 14 residues. The DNA for the CDR3 is TGTGCCAGCAGCCCCGGGACAGGGGGCTACGAGCAGTACTTC. It yields the protein CASSPGTGGYEQYF.

CDR3 amino acids: CASSGVLDGTAGDEQYF. The CDR3 region has the DNA TGTGCCAGCAGTGGGGTTTTGGACGGGACGGCAGGGGACGAGCAGTACTTC. This chain connects TRBV25-1 to TRBJ2-7; possible D gene TRBD1, 6 bases. Germline V CDR1 and CDR2: MGHDK, SYGVNS. The V end lost 4 bases, the J end lost 5 bases, and 24 bases lay between the germline ends. The CDR3 totals 17 residues.

The chain has TRBV12-5 and TRBJ1-2, with no clear D. CDR1 LGHNT and CDR2 FRNRAP come from the germline V gene. The CDR3 consists of 15 residues. With 0 bases removed from V and 7 bases from J, the gap between germline ends came to 15 bases. As DNA, the CDR3 is TGTGCTAGTGGTTTGGTACCGGCGGCAGACCGTGGCTACACCTTC. Translated: CASGLVPAADRGYTF.